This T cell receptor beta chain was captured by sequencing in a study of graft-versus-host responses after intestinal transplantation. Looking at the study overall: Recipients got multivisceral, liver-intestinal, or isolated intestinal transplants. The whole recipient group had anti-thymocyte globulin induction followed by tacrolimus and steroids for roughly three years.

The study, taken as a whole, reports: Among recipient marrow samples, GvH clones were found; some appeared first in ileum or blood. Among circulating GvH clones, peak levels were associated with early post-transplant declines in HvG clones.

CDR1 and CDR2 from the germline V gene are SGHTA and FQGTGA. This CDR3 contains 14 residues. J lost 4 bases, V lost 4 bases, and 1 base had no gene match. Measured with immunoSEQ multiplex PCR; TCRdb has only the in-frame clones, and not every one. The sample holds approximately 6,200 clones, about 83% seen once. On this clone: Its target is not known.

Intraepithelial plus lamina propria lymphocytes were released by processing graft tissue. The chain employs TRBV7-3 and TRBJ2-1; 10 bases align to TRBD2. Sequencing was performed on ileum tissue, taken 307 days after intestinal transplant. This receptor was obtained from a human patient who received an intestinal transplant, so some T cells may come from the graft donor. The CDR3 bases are TGTGCCAGCAGCTCGGGACTAGCGTACAATGAGCAGTTCTTC. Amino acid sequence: CASSSGLAYNEQFF.